These 6 T cell receptor beta chains were sequenced from one sample in a study of post-analysis software for immune sequencing data. Unique molecular identifiers had been added to the TCR beta cDNA libraries. TCRdb called the PCR reads again in MiXCR, with one record for every CDR3 protein. In the table there are roughly 410,000 distinct CDR3 sequences, approximately 38% of which are singletons. No cognate antigen is known for these TCRs. Study conclusions and caveats: Patients carried four or five TRBV segments more frequently than controls did, and TRBV5-6, TRBV5-1 and TRBV20-1 were among them.

The sequenced sample consisted of blood. Receptors originate from a girl aged 5 to 17 with multiple sclerosis.

This clonotype occurred a few times. V usage is TRBV18 and J usage is TRBJ1-2; perhaps TRBD1 as D (6 bases). V lost 3 bases to trimming and J lost 2 bases, with 13 bases between them. The CDR3 loop spans 15 amino acids. Looked up from germline, CDR1 is KGHSH and CDR2 is LQKENI. Here the CDR3 DNA reads TGTGCCAGCTCACCGGTGGAACAGGGAAACTATGGCTACACCTTC. Amino acids: CASSPVEQGNYGYTF.

This clonotype was observed a few times. The CDR3 DNA reads as TGTGCCAGCAGCCTTACGGCCTGGGGCACAGATACGCAGTATTTT. Amino acids: CASSLTAWGTDTQYF. The chain links TRBV3-1 to TRBJ2-3; D remains ambiguous. This CDR3 contains 15 residues. Germline loops: CDR1 LGHDT, CDR2 YNNKEL (reference sequence). Between the trimmed V and J ends, which lost 4 bases and 1 base, there was a span of 12 bases.

In its sample, this clonotype was seen a few times. The chain is built from TRBV20-1 and TRBJ1-1; no definite D call. Germline CDR1 reads DFQATT; CDR2 reads SNEGSKA (reference sequence). CDR3 length equals 13 residues. The V end was cut by 6 bases, the J end by 1 base, with 12 bases between. This CDR3 reads CSARWGGNTEAFF. DNA for the CDR3: TGCAGTGCAAGGTGGGGAGGGAACACTGAAGCTTTCTTT.

A few counts support this clonotype. V gene TRBV14 combines with J gene TRBJ2-1, with D tentatively TRBD2 (5 bases). Germline V gene sequence: CDR1 SGHDN, CDR2 FVKESK. V lost 0 bases to trimming and J lost 10 bases, with 25 bases between them. The CDR3 covers 18 residues. The CDR3 coding sequence is TGTGCCAGCAGCCAAGAGGCGGTCACAGCCCCTCGAGGGAAGGAGCAGTTCTTC. Encoded protein: CASSQEAVTAPRGKEQFF.

The V and J genes are TRBV24-1 and TRBJ2-1; a possible D gene is TRBD2 (6 bases). Germline V gene sequence: CDR1 KGHDR, CDR2 SFDVKD. The CDR3 has 15 amino acids. V was clipped by 6 bases and J by 3 bases, with 14 bases between them. CDR3 nucleotide sequence: TGTGCCACCAGTTCTAGCGAGGGTCTCTACAATGAGCAGTTCTTC. Translated, it gives CATSSSEGLYNEQFF.

This clonotype was seen only a few times. The chain couples TRBV5-6 to TRBJ2-4, with D unclear. The V end lost 3 bases, the J end lost 1 base, and 11 bases lay between the germline ends. This CDR3 has 15 residues. Germline V gene lookup returns CDR1 SGHDT and CDR2 YYEEEE. CDR3 in DNA: TGTGCCAGCAGCTCCATCAGCGTTGCCAAAAACATTCAGTACTTC. Encoded protein: CASSSISVAKNIQYF.